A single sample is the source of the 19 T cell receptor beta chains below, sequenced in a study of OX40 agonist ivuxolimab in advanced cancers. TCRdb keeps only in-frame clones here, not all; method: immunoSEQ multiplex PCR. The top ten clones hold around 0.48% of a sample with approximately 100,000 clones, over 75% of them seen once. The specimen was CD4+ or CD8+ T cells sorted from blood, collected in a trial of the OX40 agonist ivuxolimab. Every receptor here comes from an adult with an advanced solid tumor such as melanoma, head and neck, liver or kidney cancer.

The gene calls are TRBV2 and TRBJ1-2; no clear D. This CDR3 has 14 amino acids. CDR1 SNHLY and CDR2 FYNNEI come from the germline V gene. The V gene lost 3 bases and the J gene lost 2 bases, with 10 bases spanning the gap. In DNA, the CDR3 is TGTGCCAGCAGTGATGGGGTAGGGAACTATGGCTACACCTTC. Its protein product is CASSDGVGNYGYTF.

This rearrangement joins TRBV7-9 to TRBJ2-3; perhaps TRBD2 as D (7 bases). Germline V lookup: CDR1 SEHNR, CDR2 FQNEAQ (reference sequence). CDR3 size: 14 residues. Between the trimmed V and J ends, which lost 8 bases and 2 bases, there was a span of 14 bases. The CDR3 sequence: CASFIGGATDTQYF. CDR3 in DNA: TGTGCCAGCTTCATTGGGGGGGCCACAGATACGCAGTATTTT.

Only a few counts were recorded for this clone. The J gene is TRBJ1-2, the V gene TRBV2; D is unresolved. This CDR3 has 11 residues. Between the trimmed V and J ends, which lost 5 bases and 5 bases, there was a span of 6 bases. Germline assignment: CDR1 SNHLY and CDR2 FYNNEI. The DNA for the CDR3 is TGTGCCAGCAGTCCGTCGTATGGCTACACCTTC. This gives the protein CASSPSYGYTF.

In DNA form, the CDR3 reads TGTGCCAGCAGTTTGGACAGCGAGCCATCGCCCCAGCATTTT. It encodes CASSLDSEPSPQHF. This chain connects TRBV28 to TRBJ1-5; D is perhaps TRBD1 (6 bases). Trimming took 3 bases from V and 9 from J, leaving 15 bases between them. Germline lookup yields CDR1 MDHEN and CDR2 SYDVKM. The CDR3 spans 14 residues.

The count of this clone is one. CDR3 sequence reads: CASSQPTAGRLAYEQYF. CDR3 nucleotides: TGCGCCAGCAGCCAACCCACCGCCGGCAGGTTGGCCTACGAGCAGTACTTC. V and J are TRBV4-1 and TRBJ2-7; D uncertain. Germline values: CDR1 MGHRA, CDR2 YSYEKL. With 2 bases removed from V and 2 bases from J, the gap between germline ends came to 19 bases. There are 17 residues in the CDR3.

CDR3 residues: CASSLSWTGTTGELFF. The DNA of the CDR3 is TGTGCCAGCAGCTTGAGTTGGACAGGGACGACCGGGGAGCTGTTTTTT. The chain links TRBV5-5 to TRBJ2-2; 8 bases agree with TRBD1. V shed 1 base, J shed 5 bases, and the junction held 7 bases outside the gene matches. Germline CDR1 is SGHKS and CDR2 is YYEKEE (reference sequence). The CDR3 totals 16 residues.

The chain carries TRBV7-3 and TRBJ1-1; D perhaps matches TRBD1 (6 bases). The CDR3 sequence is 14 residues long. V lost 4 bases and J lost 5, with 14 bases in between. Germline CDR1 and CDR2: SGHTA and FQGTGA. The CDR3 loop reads CASSSTSGDTEAFF. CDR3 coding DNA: TGTGCCAGCAGCTCCACTTCAGGGGATACTGAAGCTTTCTTT.

The DNA of the CDR3 is TGTGCCAGCAGTTCCGAAAAGACTACTAGCGGACAGTACTTC. It codes for CASSSEKTTSGQYF. The rearrangement joins TRBV2 to TRBJ2-7, with 8 bases aligning to TRBD2. Germline loops: CDR1 SNHLY, CDR2 FYNNEI. V gave up 5 bases and J gave up 10 bases; unmatched junction bases: 13. There are 14 residues in the CDR3.

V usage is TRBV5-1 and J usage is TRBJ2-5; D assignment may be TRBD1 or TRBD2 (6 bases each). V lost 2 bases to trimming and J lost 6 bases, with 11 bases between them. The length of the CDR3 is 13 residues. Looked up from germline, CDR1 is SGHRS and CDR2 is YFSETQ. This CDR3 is CASSLEGGQTQYF. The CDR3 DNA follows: TGCGCCAGCAGCTTAGAGGGGGGTCAGACCCAGTACTTC.

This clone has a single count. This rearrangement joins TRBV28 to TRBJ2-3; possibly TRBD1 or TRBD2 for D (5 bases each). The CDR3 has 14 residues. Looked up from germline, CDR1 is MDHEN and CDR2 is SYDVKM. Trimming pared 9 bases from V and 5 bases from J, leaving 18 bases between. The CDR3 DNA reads TGTGCCAGTAGCCGGGACCCGACGGAAGATACGCAGTATTTT. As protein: CASSRDPTEDTQYF. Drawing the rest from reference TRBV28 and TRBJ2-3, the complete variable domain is DVKVTQSSRYLVKRTGEKVFLECVQDMDHENMFWYRQDPGLGLRLIYFSYDVKMKEKGDIPEGYSVSREKKERFSLILESASTNQTSMYLCASSRDPTEDTQYFGPGTRLTVL.

The CDR3 is CASRRTNNEQFF. In DNA form, the CDR3 reads TGTGCCAGCAGACGGACAAACAATGAGCAGTTCTTC. The chain links TRBV6-1 to TRBJ2-1; possible D gene TRBD1, 5 bases. The CDR3 covers 12 residues. Trimming shortened V by 6 bases and J by 5 bases, and 8 bases separated the two germline ends. Per germline, CDR1 MNHNS and CDR2 SASEGT.

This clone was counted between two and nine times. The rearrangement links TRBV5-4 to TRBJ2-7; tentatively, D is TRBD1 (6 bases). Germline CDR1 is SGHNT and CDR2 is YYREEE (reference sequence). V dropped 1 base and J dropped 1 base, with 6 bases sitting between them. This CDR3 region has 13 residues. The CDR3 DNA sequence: TGTGCCAGCAGCTTGACAGGGTCCTACGAGCAGTACTTC. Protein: CASSLTGSYEQYF.

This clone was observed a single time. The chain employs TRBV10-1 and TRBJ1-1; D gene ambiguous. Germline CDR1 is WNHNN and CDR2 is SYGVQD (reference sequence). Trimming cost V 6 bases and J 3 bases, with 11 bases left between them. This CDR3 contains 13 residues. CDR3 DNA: TGCGCCAGCAGGAGTGGTAGGGACACTGAAGCTTTCTTT. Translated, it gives CASRSGRDTEAFF.

The CDR3 here is CATTTDSDGRNQPQHF. The CDR3 DNA is TGTGCCACCACCACAGACTCAGATGGACGCAATCAGCCCCAGCATTTT. The chain has TRBV15 and TRBJ1-5; D call uncertain. The CDR3 is 16 amino acids. The germline gives CDR1 LNHNV, CDR2 YYDKDF (reference sequence). V was clipped by 7 bases and J by 2 bases, with 18 bases between them.

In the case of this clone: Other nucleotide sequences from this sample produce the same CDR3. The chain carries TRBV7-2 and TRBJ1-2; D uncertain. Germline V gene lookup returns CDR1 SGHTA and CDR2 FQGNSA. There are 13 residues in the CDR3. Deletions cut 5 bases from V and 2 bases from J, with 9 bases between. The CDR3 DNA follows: TGTGCCAGCAGCCTAGGGCTGAACTATGGCTACACCTTC. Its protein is CASSLGLNYGYTF. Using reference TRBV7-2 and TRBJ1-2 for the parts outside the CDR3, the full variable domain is GAGVSQSPSNKVTEKGKDVELRCDPISGHTALYWYRQSLGQGLEFLIYFQGNSAPDKSGLPSDRFSAERTGGSVSTLTIQRTQQEDSAVYLCASSLGLNYGYTFGSGTRLTVV.

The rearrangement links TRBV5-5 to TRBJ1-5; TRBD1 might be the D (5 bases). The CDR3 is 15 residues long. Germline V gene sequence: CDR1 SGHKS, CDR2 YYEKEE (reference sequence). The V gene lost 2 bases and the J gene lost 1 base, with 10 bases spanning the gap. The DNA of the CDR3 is TGTGCCAGCAGCTTCCAGGGAGGAAGCAATCAGCCCCAGCATTTT. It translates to CASSFQGGSNQPQHF.

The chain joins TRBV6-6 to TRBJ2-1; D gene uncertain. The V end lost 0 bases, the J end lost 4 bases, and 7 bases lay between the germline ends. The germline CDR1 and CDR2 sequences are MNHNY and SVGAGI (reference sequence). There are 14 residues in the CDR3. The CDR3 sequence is CASSYSTGYNEQFF. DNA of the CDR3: TGTGCCAGCAGTTACTCGACCGGGTACAATGAGCAGTTCTTC.

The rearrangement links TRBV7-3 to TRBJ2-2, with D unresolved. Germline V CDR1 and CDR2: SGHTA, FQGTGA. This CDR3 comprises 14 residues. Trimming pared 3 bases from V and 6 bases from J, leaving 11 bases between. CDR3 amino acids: CASSLGTLAGELFF. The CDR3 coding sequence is TGTGCCAGCAGCTTGGGAACCTTGGCCGGGGAGCTGTTTTTT.

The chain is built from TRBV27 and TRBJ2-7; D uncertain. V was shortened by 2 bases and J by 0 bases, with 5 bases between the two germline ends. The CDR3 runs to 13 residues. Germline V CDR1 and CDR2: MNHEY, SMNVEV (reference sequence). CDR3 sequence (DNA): TGTGCCAGCAGTTTAATCAGCTCCTACGAGCAGTACTTC. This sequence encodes CASSLISSYEQYF.